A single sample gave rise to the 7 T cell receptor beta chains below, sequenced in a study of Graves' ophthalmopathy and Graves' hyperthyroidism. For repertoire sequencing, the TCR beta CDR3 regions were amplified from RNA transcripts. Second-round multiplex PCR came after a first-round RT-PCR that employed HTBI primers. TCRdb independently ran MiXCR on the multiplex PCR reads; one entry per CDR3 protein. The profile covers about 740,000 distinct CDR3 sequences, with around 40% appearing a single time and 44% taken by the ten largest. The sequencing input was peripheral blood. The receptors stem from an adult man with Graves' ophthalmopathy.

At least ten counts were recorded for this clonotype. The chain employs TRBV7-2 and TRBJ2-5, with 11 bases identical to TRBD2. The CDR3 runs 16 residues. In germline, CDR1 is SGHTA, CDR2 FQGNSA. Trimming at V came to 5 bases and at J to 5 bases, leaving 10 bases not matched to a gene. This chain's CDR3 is CASSPWGSGGAETQYF. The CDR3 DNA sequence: TGTGCCAGCAGCCCGTGGGGTAGCGGGGGGGCTGAGACCCAGTACTTC.

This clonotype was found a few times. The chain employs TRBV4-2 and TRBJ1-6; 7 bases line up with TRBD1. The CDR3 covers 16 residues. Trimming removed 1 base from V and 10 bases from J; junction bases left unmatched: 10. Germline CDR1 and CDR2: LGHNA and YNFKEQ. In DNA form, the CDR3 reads TGTGCCAGCAGCCAAGGAGGGGCAGGGGGAGGATCACCCCTCCACTTT. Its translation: CASSQGGAGGGSPLHF.

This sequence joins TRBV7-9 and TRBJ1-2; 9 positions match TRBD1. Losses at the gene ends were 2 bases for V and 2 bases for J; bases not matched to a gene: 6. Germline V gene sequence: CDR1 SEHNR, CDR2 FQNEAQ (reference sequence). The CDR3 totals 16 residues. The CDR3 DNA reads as TGTGCCAGCAGCTTAACCGGGACAGGGATGAACTATGGCTACACCTTC. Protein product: CASSLTGTGMNYGYTF.

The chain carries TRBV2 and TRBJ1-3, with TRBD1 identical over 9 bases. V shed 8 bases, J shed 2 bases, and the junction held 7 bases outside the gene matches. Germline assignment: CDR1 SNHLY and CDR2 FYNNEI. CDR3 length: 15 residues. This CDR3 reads CASSQGQGPGNTIYF. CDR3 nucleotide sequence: TGTGCCAGCTCACAGGGACAGGGCCCTGGAAACACCATATATTTT. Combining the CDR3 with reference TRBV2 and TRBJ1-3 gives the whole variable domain EPEVTQTPSHQVTQMGQEVILRCVPISNHLYFYWYRQILGQKVEFLVSFYNNEISEKSEIFDDQFSVERPDGSNFTLKIRSTKLEDSAMYFCASSQGQGPGNTIYFGEGSWLTVV.

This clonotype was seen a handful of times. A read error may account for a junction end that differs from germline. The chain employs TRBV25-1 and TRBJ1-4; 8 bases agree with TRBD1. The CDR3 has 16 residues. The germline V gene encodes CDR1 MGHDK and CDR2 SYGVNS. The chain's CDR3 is CASSQFQTRGREKLFF. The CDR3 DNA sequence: TGCGCCAGCAGCCAATTTCAGACCAGGGGGCGTGAAAAACTGTTTTTT.

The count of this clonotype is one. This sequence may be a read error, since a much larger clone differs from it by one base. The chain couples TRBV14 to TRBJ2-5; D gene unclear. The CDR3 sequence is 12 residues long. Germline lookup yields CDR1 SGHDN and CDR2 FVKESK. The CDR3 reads CVSSQEDETQYF. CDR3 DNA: TGTGTCAGCAGCCAAGAGGATGAGACCCAGTACTTC.

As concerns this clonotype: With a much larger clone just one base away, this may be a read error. The CDR3 sequence: CAAQRTGGNEQYF. In nucleotides, the CDR3 is TGTGCCGCCCAACGGACAGGGGGCAACGAGCAGTACTTC. The chain joins TRBV24-1 to TRBJ2-7, with 11 bases lining up with TRBD1. CDR1 and CDR2 from the germline V gene are KGHDR and SFDVKD. CDR3 length: 13 residues. J gave up 5 bases and V 12 bases, and 8 bases lay outside the gene matches.